This T cell receptor beta chain is drawn from a study of T cell repertoires in cytomegalovirus infection. In the study overall: Public signatures in TCR beta pointed to CMV infection and matching HLA type. Study-level points and caveats: Identification of carriers of CMV plus the relevant HLA was achieved through cumulative public TCR beta family frequency. In two of eight donors, the top clonotype was HLA-C-restricted CMV-specific.

TCRdb independently ran MiXCR on the reads; one entry per CDR3 protein. Here the sample spans some 350,000 distinct CDR3 sequences, roughly 18% being singletons. To note about this clonotype: The antigen remains unidentified.

The V gene's germline CDR1 is MRHNA and CDR2 SNTAGT. V dropped 0 bases and J dropped 6; count of bases not matched to a gene: 22. The CDR3 runs to 20 residues. This chain links TRBV6-4 with TRBJ2-7, with TRBD1 matching over 8 bases. This sequence was found in a human donor in good health (CMV status not recorded). Some clones in this sample may be carry-over from other donors' samples. The sample taken for sequencing was PBMCs. For the CDR3, the DNA is TGTGCCAGCAGTGACTCGACAAGTGACAGGGGACCCTTACGGTCTCTCGAGCAGTACTTC. It specifies CASSDSTSDRGPLRSLEQYF.